The entry below describes one TCR beta chain. This clonotype has at least ten counts. It lacks a known antigen. Nothing much larger sits one base from this clone, and base qualities are not available. This entry comes from a study of regulatory T cells in long-lasting Graves disease (dated by TCRdb to the early 2020s). In the study overall: Newly diagnosed Graves' disease patients had taken antithyroid drugs for less than 3 months. Peripheral blood TCR sequencing and RNA sequencing compared persistent Graves' disease patients with newly diagnosed Graves' disease patients. The study was conducted in China and was registered as a clinical trial. TCR sequencing covered about 13 persistent and approximately 20 newly diagnosed Graves' disease patients, 33 samples in total.

The CDR3 has 15 amino acids, counting the end cysteine and phenylalanine. The CDR3 DNA has 45 bases and is translated from base 1. The germline ends are 10 bases apart after V is trimmed by 4 bases and J by 1 base. According to the germline V gene, CDR1 reads KGHSH and CDR2 reads LQKENI. General findings and caveats noted by the study authors: Sequencing and analysis were restricted to the TCR beta chain. The authors noted that the small sample size was a limitation that may lower accuracy. A larger number of public clonotypes was shared among persistent patients (under 3,000) than among newly diagnosed patients (around 970). TRBV28, TRBJ1-2 and TRBJ2-5 were preferentially used in persistent disease, while TRBV20-1 and TRBJ2-1 were favored in newly diagnosed disease. Compared with newly diagnosed patients, persistent Graves' disease patients had lower TCR Shannon entropy and fewer highly expanded clones, which suggests clonal expansion. Only peripheral blood was studied, because thyroid tissue, the primary lesion, was inaccessible.

This specimen's time point label, per the study, means: newly diagnosed GD, antithyroid drugs for less than 3 months. For both TCR sequencing and RNA sequencing, RNA was extracted from PBMCs in TRIzol. The diagnosis of Graves' disease was made according to American Thyroid Association guidelines. Recruitment of patients was carried out at an endocrinology department in Xi'an, China. From each patient, 7.5 to 10 milliliters of peripheral blood was collected into an EDTA anticoagulant tube. Ficoll Paque Plus density gradient separation was used to isolate PBMCs, and no further T cell sorting was done. RNA quality was checked with an Agilent 2100 Bioanalyzer and agarose gel, and concentration with a NanoDrop 2000. Receptors were amplified or captured by multiplex PCR. The instrument was an Illumina HiSeq 4000. CDR3 regions were amplified by Arm-PCR with iRepertoire HTBI primers to construct TCR beta libraries. Before sequencing, the PCR products underwent gel purification. Under the source paper's analysis protocol: Gene usage analysis of CDR3 amino acid clonotypes used the 62 TRBV and around 14 TRBJ segments found across samples. Filtered high-quality paired reads were merged into contigs using COPE and FqMerger. BLAST was used to align contigs to the IMGT TRBV, TRBD and TRBJ reference genes, and CDR3 was defined following IMGT. Highly expanded clones were defined as clonotypes with a frequency above 0.1%. Shannon entropy was used to measure repertoire diversity, and the Gini coefficient was used to measure V-J evenness. Public clonotypes were defined as clonotypes shared by more than one individual. TCRdb applied fastp at Q25 and MiXCR to the public reads, then kept only in-frame beta chains. Every distinct CDR3 protein forms one entry, paired with its most common genes and DNA. The V and J calls follow TCRdb's processing rather than the paper's. This sample holds under 300,000 distinct CDR3 sequences; around 21% were observed only once. The ten largest clones capture about 14% of the sample.

The chain links TRBV18 with TRBJ1-4; the D gene is not confidently resolved. This clonotype was sampled from a female donor with Graves disease. The sequenced sample was peripheral blood mononuclear cells (PBMCs), obtained at new diagnosis, from a patient treated with antithyroid drugs. The nucleotide sequence reads as follows: TGTGCCAGCTCACTCAGGATCATAACTAATGAAAAACTGTTTTTT. This sequence encodes CASSLRIITNEKLFF.